The 10 T cell receptor beta chains presented below share a single source sample, sequenced in a study of blood T cell repertoires in COVID-19. Data came from immunoSEQ multiplex PCR; TCRdb stores just in-frame clones and leaves some out. The sample lists around 380,000 clones; around 87% were seen once. The sequenced sample was PBMCs or T cells enriched from blood (not recorded which). The source is a young man who had recovered from COVID-19.

This sequence joins TRBV5-1 and TRBJ2-3; D not resolved. Germline values: CDR1 SGHRS, CDR2 YFSETQ. The CDR3 has 12 residues. Trimming pared 5 bases from V and 0 bases from J, leaving 4 bases between. The CDR3 nucleotides are TGCGCCAGCAGGTCAAGCACAGATACGCAGTATTTT. It translates to CASRSSTDTQYF.

The chain combines TRBV5-6 with TRBJ2-2, with 10 bases that match TRBD1. V trimming: 1 base; J trimming: 6 bases; junction bases outside the gene matches: 3. Per germline, CDR1 SGHDT and CDR2 YYEEEE. This CDR3 is built from 15 residues. The CDR3 DNA reads as TGTGCCAGCAGCTTGATCGGACAGGGGGCCGGGGAGCTGTTTTTT. This encodes CASSLIGQGAGELFF.

This chain uses TRBV20-1 with TRBJ1-3; D might be TRBD1 (6 bases). The V end lost 6 bases, the J end lost 15 bases, and 18 bases lay between the germline ends. Germline V lookup: CDR1 DFQATT, CDR2 SNEGSKA (reference sequence). The CDR3 has 11 residues. The CDR3 loop is CSANPGGREYF. The DNA of the CDR3 is TGCAGTGCCAACCCGGGGGGGCGAGAATATTTT.

V is TRBV4-3 and J is TRBJ2-5; 9 nucleotides agree with TRBD1. V lost 2 bases, J lost 0 bases, and 4 bases stayed unmatched. Germline V gives CDR1 LGHNA, CDR2 YSLEER. The CDR3 length is 16 residues. DNA for the CDR3: TGCGCCAGCAGCCAAAGGGGACAGGGTGACCAAGAGACCCAGTACTTC. Translation gives CASSQRGQGDQETQYF.

The genes are TRBV19 and TRBJ1-1; tentatively, D is TRBD1 (6 bases). Germline CDR1 and CDR2: LNHDA and SQIVND (reference sequence). With 7 bases removed from V and 4 bases from J, the gap between germline ends came to 25 bases. There are 17 residues in the CDR3. The CDR3 region has the DNA TGTGCCAGTACCCCCCCCAGGGGCGGCTCCTTGGCCACTGAAGCTTTCTTT. Translation gives CASTPPRGGSLATEAFF. The whole variable domain, filled in from reference TRBV19 and TRBJ1-1, reads DGGITQSPKYLFRKEGQNVTLSCEQNLNHDAMYWYRQDPGQGLRLIYYSQIVNDFQKGDIAEGYSVSREKKESFPLTVTSAQKNPTAFYLCASTPPRGGSLATEAFFGQGTRLTVV.

The V gene is TRBV3-1 (or the pseudogene TRBV3-2), the J gene TRBJ2-7, with 8 bases aligning to TRBD1. CDR3 length equals 16 residues. The germline gives CDR1 LGHDT, CDR2 YNNKEL (reference sequence). V shed 3 bases and J 1 base; nucleotides not matched to a gene: 8. CDR3 bases: TGTGCCAGCAGCCAGACATTGACAGGGGTTTCCTACGAGCAGTACTTC. This gives the protein CASSQTLTGVSYEQYF.

J is TRBJ2-1 and V is TRBV9; the match to TRBD1 covers 7 bases. Germline values: CDR1 SGDLS, CDR2 YYNGEE. Trimming took 3 bases from V and 2 from J; bases not matched to a gene: 5. This CDR3 spans 15 amino acids. CDR3 region: CASSATGSAYNEQFF. In DNA form, the CDR3 reads TGTGCCAGCAGCGCGACAGGGAGTGCCTACAATGAGCAGTTCTTC.

V is TRBV10-2 and J is TRBJ2-7; 7 bases map to TRBD1. Per germline, CDR1 WSHSY and CDR2 SAAADI. The CDR3 has 12 amino acids. J lost 5 bases, V lost 3 bases, and 1 base had no gene match. In nucleotides, the CDR3 is TGCGCCAGCAGTGAACAGGGGAACGAGCAGTACTTC. It codes for CASSEQGNEQYF.

In this sample, this clone turned up a few times. This sample includes further DNA sequences coding for the same CDR3. This chain uses TRBV4-1 with TRBJ1-5; D possibly corresponds to TRBD1 (6 bases). V lost 4 bases and J lost 0, with 10 bases in between. Germline V lookup: CDR1 MGHRA, CDR2 YSYEKL. The CDR3 extends over 15 amino acids. The CDR3, as DNA: TGCGCCAGCAGCCTCGACAGGTATAGCAATCAGCCCCAGCATTTT. It codes for CASSLDRYSNQPQHF.

The chain couples TRBV10-2 to TRBJ1-5; perhaps TRBD1 as D (5 bases). Looked up from germline, CDR1 is WSHSY and CDR2 is SAAADI. V dropped 6 bases and J dropped 5 bases, with 8 bases sitting between them. The CDR3 totals 12 residues. The CDR3 protein is CASRQGDQPQHF. In DNA, the CDR3 is TGCGCCAGCAGGCAGGGCGATCAGCCCCAGCATTTT.